Here is one T cell receptor beta chain with its context. Its antigen is not identified. Germline values: CDR1 SGHNT, CDR2 YYREEE (reference sequence). V was clipped by 1 base and J by 1 base; unmatched bases: 7. The CDR3 runs 19 residues. This sample stems from a study of T cell responses to AZD1222 COVID-19 vaccine. Generated by immunoSEQ multiplex PCR, the TCRdb table keeps only in-frame clones and is missing some. The sample holds 140,000 to 150,000 clones, around 89% seen once. General study points: Just a handful of people given AZD1222 tested seropositive at baseline. Spike was spanned by vaccine-associated CD4 TCRs, with dominance at 160-218 and 743-854. Nearly half of spike-specific TCRs reportedly target variant regions that are unmutated in the B.1.351 and B.1.1.7 variants.

This receptor was taken from an adult in good health. V and J are TRBV5-4 and TRBJ2-6, with TRBD1 identical over 11 bases. Sequenced here: peripheral blood, sampled on day 0 of AZD1222 vaccination. This chain's CDR3 is CASSLLIGQGASGANVLTF. The CDR3 region has the DNA TGTGCCAGCAGCTTGTTAATAGGACAGGGGGCTTCTGGGGCCAACGTCCTGACTTTC.